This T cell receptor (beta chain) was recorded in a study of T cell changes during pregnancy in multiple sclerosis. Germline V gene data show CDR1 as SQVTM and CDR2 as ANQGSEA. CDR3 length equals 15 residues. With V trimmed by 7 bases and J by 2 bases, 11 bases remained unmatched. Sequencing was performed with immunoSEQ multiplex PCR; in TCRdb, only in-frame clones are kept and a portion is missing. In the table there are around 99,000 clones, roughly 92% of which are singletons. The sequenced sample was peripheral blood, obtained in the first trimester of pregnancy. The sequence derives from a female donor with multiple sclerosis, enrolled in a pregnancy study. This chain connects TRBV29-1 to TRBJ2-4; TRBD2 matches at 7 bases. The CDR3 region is CSASRAGDPKNIQYF. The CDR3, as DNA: TGCAGCGCGTCCCGGGCGGGAGATCCCAAAAACATTCAGTACTTC.